This TCR beta chain emerged from a study of post-analysis software for immune sequencing data. About the research overall: The study covered relapsing-remitting, secondary progressive and progressive-relapsing courses of multiple sclerosis.

General observations from the study: Multiple sclerosis patients had significantly lower normalized Chao1 diversity than controls. There were a few TRBV segments more frequent in patients than controls, and TRBV5-6, TRBV5-1 and TRBV20-1 were among them.

This clonotype was detected a few times. Its specificity is unknown. Germline V lookup: CDR1 KGHSH, CDR2 LQKENI. The CDR3 extends over 13 amino acids. V lost 4 bases, J lost 7 bases, and 13 bases lay in between. Unique molecular identifiers featured in each of the TCR beta cDNA libraries. In TCRdb, the PCR reads were re-called with MiXCR into one record per CDR3 protein. Of approximately 360,000 distinct CDR3 sequences listed, less than 35% are singletons. The source is a girl aged 5-17 years with multiple sclerosis. The rearrangement links TRBV18 to TRBJ1-1; no reliable D call. Source material: blood. The CDR3 DNA follows: TGTGCCAGCTCACACGAATGGCGAGGTGAAGCTTTCTTT. It is translated as CASSHEWRGEAFF.